This T cell receptor beta chain was identified during a study of T cell responses to AZD1222 COVID-19 vaccine. Sequenced by immunoSEQ multiplex PCR; TCRdb stores in-frame clones only, minus some. The repertoire includes about 84,000 clones, approximately 85% of them detected once, and about 12% sits in the top ten. Regarding the study as a whole: Clonal diversity may have been underestimated in mostly white British donors.

Pooled in the analysis were second doses at about 4 or about 12 weeks. Turning to this clone: Its antigen is unknown.

Germline V gives CDR1 LNHDA, CDR2 SQIVND (reference sequence). V lost 6 bases, J lost 7 bases, and 13 bases lay in between. This CDR3 contains 14 residues. The sequencing here drew on peripheral blood, taken 28 days after the second AZD1222 dose. The gene calls are TRBV19 and TRBJ1-6; tentative D call: TRBD1 (6 bases). The TCR comes from an adult who received the AZD1222 COVID-19 vaccine. The DNA of the CDR3 is TGTGCCAGTAGGATGGACAGTGCAAATTCACCCCTCCACTTT. Its translation is CASRMDSANSPLHF.